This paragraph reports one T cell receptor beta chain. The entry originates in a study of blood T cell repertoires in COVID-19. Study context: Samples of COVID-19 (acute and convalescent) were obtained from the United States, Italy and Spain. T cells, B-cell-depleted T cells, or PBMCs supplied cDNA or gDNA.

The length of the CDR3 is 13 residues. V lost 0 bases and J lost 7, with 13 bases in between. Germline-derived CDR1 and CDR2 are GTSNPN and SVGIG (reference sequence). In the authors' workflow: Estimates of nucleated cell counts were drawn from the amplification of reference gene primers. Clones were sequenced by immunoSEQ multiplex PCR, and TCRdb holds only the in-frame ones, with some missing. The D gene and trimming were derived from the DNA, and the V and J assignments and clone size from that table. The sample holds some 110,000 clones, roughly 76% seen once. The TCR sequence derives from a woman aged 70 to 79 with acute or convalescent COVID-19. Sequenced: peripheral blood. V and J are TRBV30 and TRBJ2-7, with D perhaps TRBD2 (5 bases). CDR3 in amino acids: CAWSVMGQREQYF. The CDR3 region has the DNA TGTGCCTGGAGTGTGATGGGTCAGCGGGAGCAGTACTTC. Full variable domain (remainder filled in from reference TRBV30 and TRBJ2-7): SQTIHQWPATLVQPVGSPLSLECTVEGTSNPNLYWYRQAAGRGLQLLFYSVGIGQISSEVPQNLSASRPQDRQFILSSKKLLLSDSGFYLCAWSVMGQREQYFGPGTRLTVT.